The 2 T cell receptor beta chains below come from one sample, sequenced in a study of blood T cell repertoires in COVID-19. TCRdb's copy holds only in-frame clones and misses some; the assay was immunoSEQ multiplex PCR. This sample carries around 86,000 clones, approximately 81% of them seen once, and the ten largest clones take roughly 40%. Specimen: peripheral blood. The receptors derive from a man older than 75 with acute or convalescent COVID-19.

The J gene is TRBJ1-6, the V gene TRBV7-2, with D perhaps matching TRBD1 (5 bases). Per germline, CDR1 SGHTA and CDR2 FQGNSA. Deletions cut 9 bases from V and 7 bases from J, with 16 bases between. The CDR3 extends over 14 amino acids. CDR3 nucleotides: TGTGCCAGTTCCAGGGACTCGGGGAATTCACCCCTCCACTTT. Protein sequence: CASSRDSGNSPLHF.

The chain is built from TRBV6-6 and TRBJ1-2, with 9 bases that match TRBD1. The CDR3 sequence is 12 residues long. CDR1 is MNHNY, CDR2 SVGAGI, per germline (reference sequence). The trim removed 5 bases at V and 8 bases at J, leaving 3 bases unmatched. CDR3 sequence (DNA): TGTGCCAGCAGTAGGACAGGGGTGGGCTACACCTTC. Translating it yields CASSRTGVGYTF.